These 8 T cell receptor beta chains were all obtained from the same sample, sequenced in a study of blood T cell repertoires in COVID-19. TCRdb keeps only in-frame clones here, not all; method: immunoSEQ multiplex PCR. The profile shows about 100,000 clones, 80% of them singletons. Specimen: peripheral blood. The receptors were gathered from a man aged 65-85 years with active or convalescent COVID-19.

CDR3 bases: TGTGCCACCAGTGATTTAGCGGGAAGCACAGATACGCAGTATTTT. This gives the protein CATSDLAGSTDTQYF. The rearrangement links TRBV24-1 to TRBJ2-3; TRBD2 matches at 7 bases. The CDR3 has 15 residues. V shed 1 base and J 0 bases; nucleotides not matched to a gene: 0. Germline V gives CDR1 KGHDR, CDR2 SFDVKD.

The V and J genes are TRBV29-1 and TRBJ2-5; TRBD1 matches 8 bases. Germline V gene lookup returns CDR1 SQVTM and CDR2 ANQGSEA. J lost 5 bases, V lost 6 bases, and 11 bases had no gene match. The CDR3 spans 14 residues. The CDR3 DNA follows: TGCAGCGTAGTCCAGGGGGCTACAGGGGAGACCCAGTACTTC. Protein: CSVVQGATGETQYF. Using reference TRBV29-1 and TRBJ2-5 for the parts outside the CDR3, the full variable domain is SAVISQKPSRDICQRGTSLTIQCQVDSQVTMMFWYRQQPGQSLTLIATANQGSEATYESGFVIDKFPISRPNLTFSTLTVSNMSPEDSSIYLCSVVQGATGETQYFGPGTRLLVL.

The chain links TRBV19 to TRBJ1-2; 9 bases match TRBD1. The CDR3 has 12 amino acids. Germline V lookup: CDR1 LNHDA, CDR2 SQIVND (reference sequence). With 6 bases clipped from V and 7 bases from J, the junction kept 3 bases outside the gene matches. DNA of the CDR3: TGTGCCAGTAGGGACAGGGGAGGTGGCTACACCTTC. Translation gives CASRDRGGGYTF. The variable domain in full, completed from reference TRBV19 and TRBJ1-2, reads DGGITQSPKYLFRKEGQNVTLSCEQNLNHDAMYWYRQDPGQGLRLIYYSQIVNDFQKGDIAEGYSVSREKKESFPLTVTSAQKNPTAFYLCASRDRGGGYTFGSGTRLTVV.

This chain connects TRBV19 to TRBJ2-6; D is ambiguous. Trimming pared 5 bases from V and 4 bases from J, leaving 12 bases between. Germline CDR1 LNHDA, CDR2 SQIVND (reference sequence). The CDR3 runs 15 residues. The CDR3 coding sequence is TGTGCCAGTAGTGACGGGTTAACGGGGGCCAACGTCCTGACTTTC. This gives the protein CASSDGLTGANVLTF.

This chain connects TRBV7-9 to TRBJ1-4; 8 bases map to TRBD1. Per germline, CDR1 SEHNR and CDR2 FQNEAQ (reference sequence). Losses at the gene ends were 5 bases for V and 2 bases for J; bases not matched to a gene: 1. CDR3 length equals 14 residues. CDR3 loop: CASSPGGTNEKLFF. CDR3 DNA sequence: TGTGCCAGCAGCCCAGGGGGCACTAATGAAAAACTGTTTTTT.

This sequence joins TRBV5-6 and TRBJ1-4, with D hard to call. V was cut by 1 base and J by 7 bases, with 17 bases left in between. Germline assignment: CDR1 SGHDT and CDR2 YYEEEE. There are 16 residues in the CDR3. The DNA for the CDR3 is TGTGCCAGCAGCTTGACGGCAACCAACGAGGGTGAAAAACTGTTTTTT. Its protein product is CASSLTATNEGEKLFF.

This clone was seen a handful of times. The chain links TRBV10-3 to TRBJ1-3, with D maybe TRBD1 (5 bases). V lost 0 bases and J 0 bases, leaving 9 bases between the germline ends. Per germline, CDR1 ENHRY and CDR2 SYGVKD. The length of the CDR3 is 16 residues. The CDR3 is CAISESGGTSGNTIYF. The DNA for the CDR3 is TGTGCCATCAGTGAGTCGGGAGGGACCTCTGGAAACACCATATATTTT.

The chain recombines TRBV7-8 with TRBJ1-6, with a possible D match to TRBD1 (6 bases). From germline, CDR1 is SGHVS and CDR2 FQNEAQ. Trimming left V 1 base short and J 7 bases short, with 11 bases between. The CDR3 length is 15 residues. The CDR3 loop is CASSLDGQKNSPLHF. The CDR3 nucleotides read TGTGCCAGCAGCTTAGACGGACAGAAAAATTCACCCCTCCACTTT.